This T cell receptor (beta chain) comes out of a study of T cell repertoires in cytomegalovirus infection. Turning to the study itself: Well-studied HLA-B-restricted epitopes and recently identified HLA-C-restricted epitopes of CMV were both used in the study. From public TCR beta signatures came an indication of both CMV infection and matching HLA type. Overall study results and limits: CMV-specific TCR beta clonotypes restricted by HLA-C were the ones dominating the ex vivo response.

With V trimmed by 5 bases and J by 2 bases, 6 bases remained unmatched. Germline loops: CDR1 LNHNV, CDR2 YYDKDF (reference sequence). The CDR3 covers 16 residues. As concerns this clonotype: Its specificity is not known.

One entry per CDR3 protein, called by TCRdb with MiXCR from the reads. The table records some 320,000 distinct CDR3 sequences, 25% to 30% of them present only once. The chain joins TRBV15 to TRBJ2-3, with 11 bases fitting TRBD2. This TCR was sampled from a human donor in good health (CMV status not recorded). Some clones in this sample may be carry-over from other donors' samples. The sequences come from cultured PBMCs, collected from culture after CMV antigen stimulation. CDR3: CATSFLAGGITDTQYF. CDR3 DNA sequence: TGTGCCACCAGCTTCCTAGCGGGGGGAATCACAGATACGCAGTATTTT.